This T cell receptor (beta chain) is drawn from a study of PD-1 blockade in classical Hodgkin lymphoma. In the case of this clone: Its antigen is undetermined.

The assay was immunoSEQ multiplex PCR, and TCRdb's table has in-frame clones only and misses some. The data show about 85,000 clones, roughly 91% seen once. V was clipped by 4 bases and J by 6 bases; unmatched bases: 4. The CDR3 has 14 amino acids. Germline V gene data show CDR1 as MNHEY and CDR2 as SVGAGI. All trial patients relapsed after autologous stem cell transplantation. Study-wide results and limits: Exclusion removed patients who began nivolumab under 1 year after ASCT.

The TCR sequence derives from a human donor with classical Hodgkin lymphoma. The rearrangement links TRBV6-5 to TRBJ2-7; 12 nucleotides line up with TRBD2. The material sequenced was peripheral blood mononuclear cells (PBMCs), taken before the second cycle of nivolumab. CDR3 residues: CASSSPGLAGEQYF. CDR3 nucleotide sequence: TGTGCCAGCAGTTCTCCGGGACTAGCGGGCGAGCAGTACTTC.